The present entry profiles one T cell receptor beta chain with its context. Its antigen is unknown. Generation of TCR beta libraries employed quantitative 5'-RACE incorporating molecular barcodes. TCRdb recomputed calls from the 5' RACE reads with MiXCR, one row per CDR3 protein. The sample includes 120,000 to 150,000 distinct CDR3 sequences, 7% to 9% seen only once; the top ten take 7.3%. These data come from a study of CD8 T cells in ankylosing spondylitis. Regarding the study as a whole: Disease-associated clonotypes exhibited CD8+ identity and were relatively infrequent in peripheral blood. What seemed typical of ankylosing spondylitis blood was a TCR beta motif built from fewer than ten highly homologous variants. Within matched ankylosing spondylitis synovial fluid, disease-linked clones were reportedly significantly enriched.

The CDR3 is 14 residues long. The ends were cut back, 6 bases at V and 8 bases at J, with 16 bases in the middle. Per the germline V gene, CDR1 is MDHEN and CDR2 is SYDVKM. The sequence derives from a male donor with ankylosing spondylitis. This chain uses TRBV28 with TRBJ2-2, with D perhaps matching TRBD2 (5 bases). Sequencing was carried out using synovial fluid, either unsorted or a sorted T cell fraction (not recorded which). The chain's CDR3 is CASSLPRVVGELFF. As DNA, the CDR3 is TGTGCCAGCAGCTTGCCGAGGGTGGTAGGGGAGCTGTTTTTT.